Listed below are T cell receptor beta chains from one sample, sequenced in a study of blood T cells in healthy people across ages. Via MiXCR, TCRdb re-called the 5' RACE reads, giving one row per CDR3 protein. The sample gives hundreds of thousands of distinct CDR3 sequences, roughly half of which show up once; about 13% is in the top ten. The sequenced sample consisted of blood. The source of these receptors is a woman older than 75 in good health. The CDR3 runs from the conserved cysteine through the conserved F or W.

v_gene	j_gene	CDR3aa
TRBV28	TRBJ2-3	CASTLPAGAGPDTQYF
TRBV20-1	TRBJ2-7	CSARDLGAGVSEQYF
TRBV20-1	TRBJ2-3	CSAQTGQITDTQYF
TRBV7-6	TRBJ2-5	CASSLESLNQETQYF
TRBV29-1	TRBJ2-1	CSVEGPGRPTQFF
TRBV6-5	TRBJ2-1	CASTQWGGSLYNEQFF
TRBV29-1	TRBJ1-1	CTVQGTNTEAFF
TRBV10-1	TRBJ2-1	CASSESIAGGENEQFF
TRBV24-1	TRBJ1-5	CATSPGTGGGNQPQHF
TRBV11-2	TRBJ1-6	CASTRSGTGLLYNSPLHF
TRBV7-8	TRBJ2-7	CASSLAGLVFEQYF
TRBV5-1	TRBJ1-4	CASSLGSGQTEKLFF
TRBV3-1	TRBJ1-1	CASSQGYGPSPAFF
TRBV20-1	TRBJ2-1	CSARQAGVNYNEQFF
TRBV12-3/TRBV12-4	TRBJ1-1	CASSLVSYMDTEAFF
TRBV15	.	CATSPDRNNEQYF
TRBV25-1	TRBJ2-5	CASSSTTPYQETQYF
TRBV12-3/TRBV12-4	TRBJ2-3	CASSFTATDTQYF
TRBV29-1	TRBJ2-3	CSVGHNEQYF
TRBV7-9	TRBJ2-1	CATQQLANYNEQFF
TRBV20-1	TRBJ2-7	CSARTGSSYEQYF
TRBV30	TRBJ2-5	CAWSRTSGSQETQYF
TRBV25-1	TRBJ2-1	CATTEGNNEQFF
TRBV2	TRBJ2-5	CASRAAFQETQYF
TRBV4-1	TRBJ1-5	CASSQRRGGNQPQHF
TRBV5-6	TRBJ2-4	CASSLRTLAKNIQYF
TRBV7-2	.	CASRAGTGSYNEQYF
TRBV20-1	TRBJ2-3	CSALAATSGVTDTQYF
TRBV4-2	TRBJ2-1	CASSHGGTYNEQFF
TRBV11-2	TRBJ2-5	CASSLGQQPQETQYF
TRBV20-1	TRBJ1-2	CSARTPVAYGYTF
TRBV2	TRBJ2-6	CAILRGHVNSGANVLTF
TRBV29-1	TRBJ2-6	CSVATTGADSGANVLTF
TRBV6-1	.	CASLLLLEVETQYF
TRBV27	TRBJ2-7	CASSLSESNEQYF
TRBV5-1	TRBJ2-5	CASRQTPGGEQYF
TRBV14	TRBJ2-7	CASSHGAEQYF
TRBV24-1	TRBJ1-1	CATKGNLNTEAFF
TRBV11-2	TRBJ2-4	CASSPGLADIQYF
TRBV15	TRBJ2-7	CATSRDPPTQYF
TRBV5-6	TRBJ2-3	CASRRDPTDTQYF
TRBV12-3/TRBV12-4	TRBJ1-2	CASSLGGTYGYTF
TRBV3-1	TRBJ2-6	CASSQAPGVSGANVLTF
TRBV7-2	TRBJ1-5	CASSLGGTGQPQHF
TRBV12-3/TRBV12-4	TRBJ2-3	CASSREPSTRATDTQYF